The T cell receptor (beta chain) under discussion was sequenced for a study of CD8+ T cells in alopecia areata. Concerning this clone itself: Its antigen is unknown.

This CDR3 spans 14 amino acids. Germline CDR1 SNHLY, CDR2 FYNNEI. V was cut by 8 bases and J by 4 bases, with 15 bases left in between. In each case, RNA was isolated and then reverse transcribed into cDNA as the sequencing template. Produced via immunoSEQ multiplex PCR; TCRdb's table is partial and in-frame only. The sample includes roughly 170,000 clones, roughly 61% seen only once; the top ten take roughly 12%. Treatment defined: oral pan-JAK inhibitor, 5-10 mg twice daily. Study results and limitations: Many expanded lesional clones persisted in scalp and blood during tofacitinib treatment.

J is TRBJ1-5 and V is TRBV2, with TRBD1 as a possible D gene (5 bases). Source: CD8+ T cells sorted from blood, taken at week 24, from a patient treated with tofacitinib. The TCR comes from a human donor with alopecia areata. CDR3 coding DNA: TGTGCCAGCCAGATGGGGGTAGAAAATCAGCCCCAGCATTTT. Protein product: CASQMGVENQPQHF.